Shown below are 29 T cell receptor beta chains from a single sample sequenced in a study of OX40 agonist ivuxolimab in advanced cancers. Assay used: immunoSEQ multiplex PCR; TCRdb lists only in-frame clones, some missing. The sample comprises about 88,000 clones, 75% to 90% of which are singletons, and 0.22% rests with the top ten. Sample: CD4+ or CD8+ T cells sorted from blood, taken in a trial of the OX40 agonist ivuxolimab. The receptors here all came from an adult with an advanced solid tumor such as melanoma, head and neck, liver or kidney cancer.

This chain uses TRBV29-1 with TRBJ2-1; D is possibly TRBD1 (5 bases). Germline V gene sequence: CDR1 SQVTM, CDR2 ANQGSEA. Trimming left V 5 bases short and J 6 bases short, with 11 bases between. This CDR3 is 12 amino acids long. The CDR3 reads CSVRSGPNEQFF. Here the CDR3 DNA reads TGCAGCGTTCGGTCAGGGCCCAATGAGCAGTTCTTC.

The CDR3 region has the DNA TGTGCCATCAGCGAGGGACTAGATAGCAATGAGCAGTTCTTC. It is translated as CAISEGLDSNEQFF. The chain employs TRBV10-3 and TRBJ2-1, with 8 nucleotides matching TRBD2. Trimming cost V 6 bases and J 6 bases; bases outside gene matches: 7. Germline loops: CDR1 ENHRY, CDR2 SYGVKD. This CDR3 comprises 14 residues.

V is TRBV9 and J is TRBJ2-1, with 9 bases aligning to TRBD2. The junction had 8 bases not matched to a gene; V was cut back by 4 bases and J by 12 bases. Germline CDR1 SGDLS, CDR2 YYNGEE. The CDR3 consists of 13 residues. CDR3 coding DNA: TGTGCCAGCAGCCCGAGGACTAGCGAGCCGCAGTTCTTC. It specifies CASSPRTSEPQFF.

The CDR3 DNA reads as TGTGCCAGCAGAACTAGCGGCCCCTACAATGAGCAGTTCTTC. It is translated as CASRTSGPYNEQFF. This chain connects TRBV2 to TRBJ2-1; 8 bases agree with TRBD2. Germline-derived CDR1 and CDR2 are SNHLY and FYNNEI. After removal of 6 bases from V and 2 bases from J, the junction contained 3 bases not matched to a gene. The CDR3 loop spans 14 amino acids.

The chain couples TRBV11-2 to TRBJ2-2, with 9 positions matching TRBD1. The CDR3 loop spans 16 amino acids. J gave up 6 bases and V 7 bases, and 12 bases lay outside the gene matches. CDR1 and CDR2 (germline): SGHAT, FQNNGV. In DNA form, the CDR3 reads TGTGCCAGCACTGTGGGCGGGACAGGGTACCCCGGGGAGCTGTTTTTT. It translates to CASTVGGTGYPGELFF.

The V call is TRBV19, the J call TRBJ2-6; D is unclear. The CDR3 has 15 residues. Between the trimmed V and J ends, which lost 7 bases and 2 bases, there was a span of 12 bases. The germline gives CDR1 LNHDA, CDR2 SQIVND (reference sequence). Here the CDR3 reads CASTRPRAGANVLTF. DNA for the CDR3: TGTGCCAGTACCCGCCCCCGGGCTGGGGCCAACGTCCTGACTTTC.

The genes are TRBV12-5 and TRBJ2-3, with 10 bases matching TRBD2. This CDR3 spans 18 amino acids. The trim removed 2 bases at V and 1 base at J, leaving 9 bases unmatched. Germline loops: CDR1 LGHNT, CDR2 FRNRAP. In DNA form, the CDR3 reads TGTGCTAGTGGTTTGTCAGGATTAAGCGGGGGGGGCACAGATACGCAGTATTTT. As protein: CASGLSGLSGGGTDTQYF.

V and J are TRBV6-5 and TRBJ2-7; D unresolved. The CDR3 is made up of 16 amino acids. Trimming pared 0 bases from V and 2 bases from J, leaving 14 bases between. Looked up from germline, CDR1 is MNHEY and CDR2 is SVGAGI. This CDR3 reads CASSYSAVAQTYEQYF. CDR3 nucleotide sequence: TGTGCCAGCAGTTACTCTGCGGTGGCCCAGACCTACGAGCAGTACTTC.

This clone came up once. The V gene is TRBV9, the J gene TRBJ1-3; 7 nucleotides align to TRBD1. The CDR3 covers 15 residues. V dropped 0 bases and J dropped 4; count of bases not matched to a gene: 4. Looked up from germline, CDR1 is SGDLS and CDR2 is YYNGEE. For the CDR3, the DNA is TGTGCCAGCAGCGTAGGGATGGGACAGGGAAACACCATATATTTT. Residues: CASSVGMGQGNTIYF.

V is TRBV4-1 and J is TRBJ2-1, with D possibly TRBD1 on 5 matching bases. This CDR3 spans 16 amino acids. V was shortened by 1 base and J by 9 bases, with 19 bases between the two germline ends. Looked up from germline, CDR1 is MGHRA and CDR2 is YSYEKL. In DNA, the CDR3 is TGCGCCAGCAGCCAAGGCGGAAGGGGTGGTGGGCGTGAGCAGTTCTTC. This codes for CASSQGGRGGGREQFF.

This sequence joins TRBV25-1 and TRBJ2-7, with a weak D call TRBD2 (6 bases). The germline CDR1 and CDR2 sequences are MGHDK and SYGVNS. Trimming stripped 5 bases from V and 6 bases from J, with 17 bases between. There are 14 residues in the CDR3. The CDR3 DNA reads as TGTGCCAGCAGTCCAACTCGGCGGGGAGGCGAGCAGTACTTC. Protein sequence: CASSPTRRGGEQYF.

The chain combines TRBV18 with TRBJ1-1; possible D gene TRBD1, 5 bases. The CDR3 loop spans 17 amino acids. Germline-derived CDR1 and CDR2 are KGHSH and LQKENI. Trimming stripped 2 bases from V and 5 bases from J, with 21 bases between. CDR3 in DNA: TGTGCCAGCTCACCATTAGCAGGTCCGCAGGGTCTGACTGAAGCTTTCTTT. Protein: CASSPLAGPQGLTEAFF.

In nucleotides, the CDR3 is TGTGCCAGCTCATCTTTGGCCAGGGACACTGAAGCTTTCTTT. Its protein is CASSSLARDTEAFF. The rearrangement joins TRBV18 to TRBJ1-1; tentatively, D is TRBD1 (5 bases). Germline CDR1 is KGHSH and CDR2 is LQKENI. The CDR3 runs to 14 residues. Trimming left V 5 bases short and J 3 bases short, with 13 bases between.

V gene TRBV5-1 combines with J gene TRBJ2-7; 8 bases align to TRBD2. The germline V gene has CDR1 SGHRS and CDR2 YFSETQ. The CDR3 contains 14 residues. J was trimmed by 5 bases and V by 0 bases; bases with no gene match: 4. CDR3 nucleotide sequence: TGCGCCAGCAGCTTGGAACTAGCGGCCCACGAGCAGTACTTC. Amino acids: CASSLELAAHEQYF. The full variable domain, rest sourced from reference TRBV5-1 and TRBJ2-7, is KAGVTQTPRYLIKTRGQQVTLSCSPISGHRSVSWYQQTPGQGLQFLFEYFSETQRNKGNFPGRFSGRQFSNSRSEMNVSTLELGDSALYLCASSLELAAHEQYFGPGTRLTVT.

The rearrangement joins TRBV28 to TRBJ2-3; the D gene is possibly TRBD1 (5 bases). The CDR3 extends over 16 amino acids. Germline CDR1 and CDR2: MDHEN and SYDVKM. V was pared by 7 bases and J by 0 bases, with 17 bases between. This CDR3 reads CASTASVWGSTDTQYF. The CDR3 nucleotides are TGTGCCAGCACCGCCTCCGTTTGGGGCAGCACAGATACGCAGTATTTT.

The chain combines TRBV6-5 with TRBJ1-5, with 10 bases that match TRBD1. V shed 6 bases and J 1 base; nucleotides not matched to a gene: 0. Germline loops: CDR1 MNHEY, CDR2 SVGAGI. The CDR3 length is 14 residues. The DNA of the CDR3 is TGTGCCAGCAGGGGACAGGGGAGCAATCAGCCCCAGCATTTT. Protein: CASRGQGSNQPQHF.

The chain recombines TRBV11-1 with TRBJ1-1, with TRBD1 as a possible D gene (6 bases). Germline lookup yields CDR1 SGHAT and CDR2 FQDESV (reference sequence). The germline V and J ends were trimmed by 1 base and 5 bases, with 11 bases remaining between them. The CDR3 consists of 14 residues. CDR3 in DNA: TGTGCCAGCAGCTTAGTCCAGGGGAAGACTGAAGCTTTCTTT. Its protein product is CASSLVQGKTEAFF.

The V call is TRBV6-5, the J call TRBJ2-7; 10 bases fit TRBD2. The CDR3 is 15 residues long. Per the germline V gene, CDR1 is MNHEY and CDR2 is SVGAGI. J lost 3 bases, V lost 6 bases, and 8 bases had no gene match. The CDR3 reads CASSREREGLYEQYF. CDR3 coding DNA: TGTGCCAGCAGCAGGGAGCGGGAGGGCCTCTACGAGCAGTACTTC.

CDR3 sequence: CSVGLAGQPRETQYF. The CDR3 coding sequence is TGCAGCGTTGGACTAGCGGGCCAGCCCCGGGAGACCCAGTACTTC. The rearrangement links TRBV29-1 to TRBJ2-5, with 10 bases fitting TRBD2. The CDR3 covers 15 residues. Losses at the gene ends were 4 bases for V and 5 bases for J; bases not matched to a gene: 10. Germline V lookup: CDR1 SQVTM, CDR2 ANQGSEA.

The J gene is TRBJ1-5, the V gene TRBV16, with D perhaps TRBD1 (5 bases). The CDR3 runs to 16 residues. V lost 0 bases, J lost 3 bases, and 12 bases lay in between. Germline CDR1 reads KGHSY; CDR2 reads FQNENV. DNA for the CDR3: TGTGCCAGCAGCCAATCTGGAAGGGGAGACAATCAGCCCCAGCATTTT. This gives the protein CASSQSGRGDNQPQHF.

The rearrangement joins TRBV5-6 to TRBJ1-1; maybe TRBD1 (5 bases). This CDR3 region has 14 residues. Between the trimmed V and J ends, which lost 0 bases and 0 bases, there was a span of 6 bases. Germline V lookup: CDR1 SGHDT, CDR2 YYEEEE. The CDR3 DNA is TGTGCCAGCAGCTTGGACAGGATGAACACTGAAGCTTTCTTT. Protein product: CASSLDRMNTEAFF.

The rearrangement links TRBV6-5 to TRBJ1-6, with D tentatively TRBD1 (6 bases). Germline V CDR1 and CDR2: MNHEY, SVGAGI. This CDR3 is 15 amino acids long. Deletions cut 2 bases from V and 9 bases from J, with 14 bases between. The CDR3 bases are TGTGCCAGCAGTTACCGGGCCAGGGGTAGTTCACCCCTCCACTTT. Its translation is CASSYRARGSSPLHF.

The J gene is TRBJ1-2, the V gene TRBV9; 7 bases map to TRBD1. The germline V gene has CDR1 SGDLS and CDR2 YYNGEE. The V and J ends lost 1 base and 4 bases, in that order; junction bases with no gene match: 4. The CDR3 has 14 amino acids. Here the CDR3 DNA reads TGTGCCAGCAGCGTAATGACAGGGCCCTATGGCTACACCTTC. It translates to CASSVMTGPYGYTF.

This clone has a handful of counts. The rearrangement joins TRBV6-6 to TRBJ1-5; weak D call: TRBD1 (5 bases). This CDR3 has 12 amino acids. V was cut by 4 bases and J by 9 bases, with 10 bases left in between. Germline V lookup: CDR1 MNHNY, CDR2 SVGAGI (reference sequence). The CDR3, as DNA: TGTGCCAGCAGTTCCGATAGGGGGCCCCAGCATTTT. This sequence encodes CASSSDRGPQHF.

This rearrangement joins TRBV28 to TRBJ2-2; D gene unclear. The V gene lost 11 bases and the J gene lost 1 base, with 14 bases spanning the gap. This CDR3 contains 14 residues. Germline-derived CDR1 and CDR2 are MDHEN and SYDVKM. The CDR3 is CAGLGRVNTGELFF. The CDR3 DNA is TGTGCCGGCCTAGGTCGGGTGAACACCGGGGAGCTGTTTTTT.

The CDR3 DNA reads TGTGCCAGCAGTTTATACGCAGGGATAGAGACCCAGTACTTC. Translation: CASSLYAGIETQYF. The chain employs TRBV28 and TRBJ2-5, with D tentatively TRBD1 (5 bases). This CDR3 region has 14 residues. V gave up 1 base and J gave up 4 bases, with 10 bases separating them. Germline assignment: CDR1 MDHEN and CDR2 SYDVKM. The full variable domain, rest sourced from reference TRBV28 and TRBJ2-5, is DVKVTQSSRYLVKRTGEKVFLECVQDMDHENMFWYRQDPGLGLRLIYFSYDVKMKEKGDIPEGYSVSREKKERFSLILESASTNQTSMYLCASSLYAGIETQYFGPGTRLLVL.

This rearrangement joins TRBV6-6 to TRBJ2-1; no definite D call. The ends were cut back, 2 bases at V and 8 bases at J, with 10 bases in the middle. The CDR3 consists of 13 residues. Looked up from germline, CDR1 is MNHNY and CDR2 is SVGAGI (reference sequence). The DNA for the CDR3 is TGTGCCAGCAGTTACCCAAATACCGATGAGCAGTTCTTC. As protein: CASSYPNTDEQFF.

This chain joins TRBV5-4 and TRBJ1-4; D call uncertain. Germline assignment: CDR1 SGHNT and CDR2 YYREEE (reference sequence). V was pared by 0 bases and J by 0 bases, with 6 bases between. There are 15 residues in the CDR3. CDR3 in DNA: TGTGCCAGCAGCTTGGGAGGGTCAACTAATGAAAAACTGTTTTTT. It translates to CASSLGGSTNEKLFF.

The J gene is TRBJ1-1, the V gene TRBV7-3; D ambiguous. The V end lost 2 bases, the J end lost 0 bases, and 4 bases lay between the germline ends. Germline V CDR1 and CDR2: SGHTA, FQGTGA. CDR3 length equals 13 residues. The CDR3: CASSLVLNTEAFF. CDR3 sequence (DNA): TGTGCCAGCAGCTTAGTCCTGAACACTGAAGCTTTCTTT.